The entry below describes one TCR beta chain. The entry originates in a study of T cell responses to AZD1222 COVID-19 vaccine. The CDR3 runs 15 residues. V dropped 6 bases and J dropped 6; count of bases not matched to a gene: 8. CDR1 WSHSY and CDR2 SAAADI come from the germline V gene. Data came from immunoSEQ multiplex PCR; TCRdb stores just in-frame clones and leaves some out. The sample lists 100,000 to 120,000 clones; approximately 94% were seen once. The sample consisted of peripheral blood, taken 28 days after the second AZD1222 dose. The chain employs TRBV10-2 and TRBJ2-3; 11 nucleotides match TRBD2. This receptor was identified in an adult who received the AZD1222 COVID-19 vaccine. The CDR3 protein is CASRDSSGGRDTQYF. CDR3 in DNA: TGCGCCAGCAGGGATTCTAGCGGGGGGCGGGATACGCAGTATTTT.